Given below is one TCR beta chain in context. What it binds is not known. The PCR employed 60 Vbeta primers together with 13 Jbeta primers. The assay was immunoSEQ multiplex PCR, and TCRdb's table has in-frame clones only and misses some. The sample includes 120,000 or so clones, 75% to 85% seen only once; the top ten take 11%. The data derive from a study of cytomegalovirus exposure and HLA in healthy donors. Study-level information: Out of 350 to 400 genotyped donors, less than 90% belonged to the Caucasian-associated ancestry cluster.

Notes on the study in general: Testing in vitro showed a few CMV-associated chains specific for CMV antigens. Later work found most CMV-associated TCR beta chains apparently HLA-restricted.

Input material: PBMCs. The TCR comes from a male donor in good health and CMV-seropositive.

The CDR3 region is CASSLTGGNTEAFF. CDR3 bases: TGTGCCAGCAGTCTGACAGGGGGGAACACTGAAGCTTTCTTT. The gene calls are TRBV6-6 and TRBJ1-1; 9 bases agree with TRBD1. This CDR3 spans 14 amino acids. Trimming took 5 bases from V and 1 from J; bases not matched to a gene: 2. Germline lookup yields CDR1 MNHNY and CDR2 SVGAGI (reference sequence).